This T cell receptor (beta chain) was sequenced in a study of T cells in Graves' hyperthyroidism and ophthalmopathy. CDR1 and CDR2 (germline): DFQATT, SNEGSKA (reference sequence). CDR3 size: 15 residues. Trimming removed 0 bases from V and 7 bases from J; junction bases left unmatched: 9. This clonotype was picked up many times. Amplification of TCR beta CDR3 regions was performed using RNA transcripts as template. TCR CDR3 regions were first amplified by RT-PCR with HTBI primers. TCRdb fed the multiplex PCR reads into MiXCR, producing one record per CDR3 protein. The table has a few hundred thousand distinct CDR3 sequences, about 15% seen once.

The chain couples TRBV20-1 to TRBJ2-1, with 7 bases fitting TRBD2. The sample was blood. This receptor was taken from a woman aged 25-40 years with Graves' hyperthyroidism. CDR3 nucleotide sequence: TGCAGTGCTAGAGATCGGTATGTTAGCGGGAATGAGCAGTTCTTC. Translating gives CSARDRYVSGNEQFF.